A single sample gave rise to the 21 T cell receptor beta chains below, sequenced in a study of CD8+CD57+ T cells in acquired aplastic anemia. TCR beta VDJ and CDR3 were profiled, and genomic DNA was the template. One entry per CDR3 protein, called by TCRdb with MiXCR from the reads. This sample has approximately 150,000 distinct CDR3 sequences; 70% to 75% occur once, and the top ten carry 40% to 60%. The authors sequenced patients whose flow cytometry had shown CD8+CD57+ cell expansion. Sequenced material: sorted CD4+, CD8+, or CD8+CD57+ T cells (not recorded which) from PBMCs. The receptors here all came from a human donor with aplastic anemia.

V and J are TRBV29-1 and TRBJ2-2, with TRBD1 identical over 8 bases. The CDR3 is 14 amino acids. The V segment lost 4 bases and the J segment 3 bases; nucleotides outside the gene matches: 4. The V gene's germline CDR1 is SQVTM and CDR2 ANQGSEA. CDR3 nucleotides: TGCAGCGTTGGGACAGGGTGGGACACCGGGGAGCTGTTTTTT. This encodes CSVGTGWDTGELFF.

This clonotype was counted between two and nine times. The chain combines TRBV10-2 with TRBJ2-5, with a weak D call TRBD2 (6 bases). The germline CDR1 and CDR2 sequences are WSHSY and SAAADI. V was trimmed by 8 bases and J by 4 bases, leaving 14 bases between them. The length of the CDR3 is 13 residues. CDR3 coding DNA: TGCGCCAGCGGTAGAGGGACTTCAGAGACCCAGTACTTC. Amino acids: CASGRGTSETQYF.

As regards this clonotype: In this CDR3 the conserved last residue, phenylalanine or tryptophan, is missing, so a read error is likely. V is TRBV2 and J is TRBJ2-7; 10 nucleotides align to TRBD1. J was trimmed by 4 bases and V by 7 bases; bases with no gene match: 10. The CDR3 covers 15 residues. Germline loops: CDR1 SNHLY, CDR2 FYNNEI. The CDR3 is CASTHDRGLVYEQYS. The CDR3, as DNA: TGTGCCAGCACCCACGACAGGGGGCTAGTTTACGAGCAGTACTCC.

The chain uses TRBV19 and TRBJ1-1, with unresolved D. This CDR3 region has 15 residues. Germline assignment: CDR1 LNHDA and CDR2 SQIVND (reference sequence). Trimming stripped 4 bases from V and 1 base from J, with 13 bases between. CDR3 protein: CASSRPLGRNTEAFF. CDR3 sequence (DNA): TGTGCCAGTAGTAGGCCCCTCGGACGGAACACTGAAGCTTTCTTT.

The rearrangement joins TRBV2 to TRBJ2-3, with D perhaps matching TRBD1 or TRBD2 (6 bases each). Germline CDR1 and CDR2: SNHLY and FYNNEI. This CDR3 spans 16 amino acids. Between the trimmed V and J ends, which lost 7 bases and 0 bases, there was a span of 17 bases. The CDR3 DNA reads TGTGCCAGCATTGAGGGGGGACAATCTAGCACAGATACGCAGTATTTT. Amino acid sequence: CASIEGGQSSTDTQYF.

There are many counts of this clonotype. This chain connects TRBV19 to TRBJ2-3, with D possibly being TRBD1 (6 bases). The ends were cut back, 0 bases at V and 2 bases at J, with 15 bases in the middle. This CDR3 region has 17 residues. CDR1 LNHDA and CDR2 SQIVND come from the germline V gene (reference sequence). CDR3 region: CASSIDFYRASTDTQYF. The CDR3 DNA sequence: TGTGCCAGTAGTATAGATTTTTACAGGGCGTCCACAGATACGCAGTATTTT. Variable domain in full (rest from reference TRBV19 and TRBJ2-3): DGGITQSPKYLFRKEGQNVTLSCEQNLNHDAMYWYRQDPGQGLRLIYYSQIVNDFQKGDIAEGYSVSREKKESFPLTVTSAQKNPTAFYLCASSIDFYRASTDTQYFGPGTRLTVL.

This chain joins TRBV5-1 and TRBJ1-3; D may be TRBD1 (6 bases). CDR3 length: 13 residues. Trimming removed 5 bases from V and 4 bases from J, with 10 bases in between. CDR1 is SGHRS and CDR2 is YFSETQ in the germline V gene. The CDR3 DNA is TGCGCCAGCAGTGGAGGGACAGGAAACACCATATATTTT. Its translation: CASSGGTGNTIYF.

The rearrangement uses TRBV20-1 and TRBJ2-5, with D unclear. Germline lookup yields CDR1 DFQATT and CDR2 SNEGSKA (reference sequence). This CDR3 spans 10 amino acids. The ends were cut back, 1 base at V and 5 bases at J, with 2 bases in the middle. The CDR3 loop is CSARGETQYF. CDR3 nucleotides: TGCAGTGCTAGAGGGGAGACCCAGTACTTC.

The chain employs TRBV11-2 and TRBJ1-6; a weak D match, TRBD1 (5 bases). This CDR3 spans 14 amino acids. V gave up 3 bases and J gave up 7 bases, with 10 bases separating them. Germline lookup yields CDR1 SGHAT and CDR2 FQNNGV. Here the CDR3 DNA reads TGTGCCAGCAGCTTGGGCAGGGAGAATTCACCCCTCCACTTT. Amino acids: CASSLGRENSPLHF.

The V call is TRBV25-1, the J call TRBJ1-4; D may be TRBD1 (5 bases). CDR1 is MGHDK and CDR2 is SYGVNS in the germline V gene. V lost 3 bases and J 6 bases, leaving 14 bases between the germline ends. This CDR3 contains 15 residues. CDR3 bases: TGTGCCAGCAGTGAGTCCACGGGACCTCATGAAAAACTGTTTTTT. Translating it yields CASSESTGPHEKLFF.

The chain has TRBV20-1 and TRBJ2-7; TRBD2 matches 13 bases. V lost 5 bases to trimming and J lost 0 bases; unmatched junction nucleotides: 7. Germline V gives CDR1 DFQATT, CDR2 SNEGSKA (reference sequence). CDR3 length equals 16 residues. The CDR3 bases are TGCAGTGCTTCAGGGGGGACTAGCGGGGCCTCCTACGAGCAGTACTTC. Translated: CSASGGTSGASYEQYF.

This clonotype has at least ten counts. CDR3 sequence (DNA): TGTGCCAGCAGCGATACCGGGACAGGGAGTCAGCCCCAGCATTTT. Its translation: CASSDTGTGSQPQHF. This sequence joins TRBV6-1 and TRBJ1-5, with TRBD1 matching 9 bases. This CDR3 is built from 15 residues. The V and J ends lost 6 bases and 6 bases, in that order; junction bases with no gene match: 9. Germline V lookup: CDR1 MNHNS, CDR2 SASEGT.

This chain links TRBV20-1 with TRBJ2-7, with a possible D match to TRBD2 (6 bases). The CDR3 is made up of 12 amino acids. CDR1 and CDR2 (germline): DFQATT, SNEGSKA (reference sequence). V lost 5 bases and J lost 7, with 15 bases in between. CDR3 region: CSAGGQLGEQYF. The CDR3 nucleotides are TGCAGTGCTGGAGGGCAATTGGGGGAGCAGTACTTC.

This sequence joins TRBV7-9 and TRBJ1-4, with TRBD1 as a possible D gene (5 bases). The germline V and J ends were trimmed by 5 bases and 8 bases, with 15 bases remaining between them. The germline gives CDR1 SEHNR, CDR2 FQNEAQ (reference sequence). The CDR3 consists of 14 residues. This CDR3 is CASSQLAGREKLFF. CDR3 in DNA: TGTGCCAGCAGCCAACTGGCAGGGAGGGAAAAACTGTTTTTT.

The CDR3 reads CATSATADSYEQYF. The DNA of the CDR3 is TGTGCCACCAGCGCGACAGCCGACTCCTACGAGCAGTACTTC. This chain links TRBV24-1 with TRBJ2-7, with D possibly matching TRBD1 (5 bases). Germline CDR1 KGHDR, CDR2 SFDVKD. V shed 7 bases and J shed 0 bases, with 12 bases lying between them. CDR3 length equals 14 residues.

This clonotype was detected once. The genes are TRBV7-2 and TRBJ2-3; D may be TRBD1 (6 bases). Germline values: CDR1 SGHTA, CDR2 FQGNSA. Trimming left V 5 bases short and J 4 bases short, with 19 bases between. The CDR3 sequence is 16 residues long. The CDR3 DNA reads TGTGCCAGCAGCCACCAAAACAGGGAAATACCAGATACGCAGTATTTT. It yields the protein CASSHQNREIPDTQYF.

A single count supports this clonotype. The V call is TRBV2, the J call TRBJ2-1; 8 bases map to TRBD1. From germline, CDR1 is SNHLY and CDR2 FYNNEI. V shed 2 bases, J shed 4 bases, and the junction held 10 bases outside the gene matches. This CDR3 region has 17 residues. The CDR3 is CASSEPLGQGQYNEQFF. CDR3 nucleotides: TGTGCCAGCAGTGAACCCCTAGGACAGGGCCAATACAATGAGCAGTTCTTC.

The chain employs TRBV19 and TRBJ2-1; 8 bases align to TRBD2. This CDR3 comprises 12 residues. V dropped 11 bases and J dropped 8; count of bases not matched to a gene: 8. CDR1 and CDR2 from the germline V gene are LNHDA and SQIVND (reference sequence). CDR3 DNA: TGTGCCGCCGGGGGGGCCGGGCATGAGCAGTTCTTC. It yields the protein CAAGGAGHEQFF.

This chain joins TRBV12-3 or TRBV12-4 and TRBJ1-1; 9 nucleotides line up with TRBD1. V lost 6 bases, J lost 5 bases, and 7 bases stayed unmatched. The length of the CDR3 is 14 residues. CDR3 nucleotide sequence: TGTGCCAGCAGGCGACAGGGGGAGAGGACTGAAGCTTTCTTT. Encoded protein: CASRRQGERTEAFF.

This clonotype was observed once. This chain links TRBV7-2 with TRBJ1-3, with D uncertain. V shed 1 base and J shed 9 bases, with 13 bases lying between them. The CDR3 length is 14 residues. Germline lookup yields CDR1 SGHTA and CDR2 FQGNSA. For the CDR3, the DNA is TGTGCCAGCAGCTTAGAACGAGTGGGTGTCACCATATATTTT. Translated: CASSLERVGVTIYF.

The chain has TRBV7-9 and TRBJ2-2, with D hard to call. The CDR3 runs 14 residues. Germline V CDR1 and CDR2: SEHNR, FQNEAQ (reference sequence). Trimming left V 1 base short and J 6 bases short, with 9 bases between. The CDR3 spells CASSLVVGSGELFF. The CDR3 DNA is TGTGCCAGCAGCTTAGTTGTCGGCTCCGGGGAGCTGTTTTTT.